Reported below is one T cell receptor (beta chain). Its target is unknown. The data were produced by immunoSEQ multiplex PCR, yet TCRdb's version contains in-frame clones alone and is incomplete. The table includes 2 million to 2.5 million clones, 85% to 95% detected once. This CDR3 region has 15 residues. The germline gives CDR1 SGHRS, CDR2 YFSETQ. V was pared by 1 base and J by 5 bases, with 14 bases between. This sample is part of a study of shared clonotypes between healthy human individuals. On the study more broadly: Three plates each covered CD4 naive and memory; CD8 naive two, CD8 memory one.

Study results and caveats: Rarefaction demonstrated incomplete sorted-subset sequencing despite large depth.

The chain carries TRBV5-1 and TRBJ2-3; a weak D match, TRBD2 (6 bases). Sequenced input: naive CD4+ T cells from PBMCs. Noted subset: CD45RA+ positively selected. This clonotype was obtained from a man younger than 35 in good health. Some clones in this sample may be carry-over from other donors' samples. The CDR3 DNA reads TGCGCCAGCAGCTTGCTGGGTGGCGGGGTAGATACGCAGTATTTT. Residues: CASSLLGGGVDTQYF.